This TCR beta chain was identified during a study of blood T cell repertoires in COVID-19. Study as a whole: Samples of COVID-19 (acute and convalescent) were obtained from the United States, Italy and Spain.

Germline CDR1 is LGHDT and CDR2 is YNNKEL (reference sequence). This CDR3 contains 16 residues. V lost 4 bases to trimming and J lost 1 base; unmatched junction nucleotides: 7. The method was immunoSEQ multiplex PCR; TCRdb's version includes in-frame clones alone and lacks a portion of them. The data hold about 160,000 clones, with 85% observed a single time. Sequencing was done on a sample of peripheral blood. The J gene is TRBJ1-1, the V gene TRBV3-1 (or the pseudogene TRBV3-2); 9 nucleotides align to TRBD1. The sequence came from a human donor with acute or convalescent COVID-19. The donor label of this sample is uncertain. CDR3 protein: CASSRRETGGNTEAFF. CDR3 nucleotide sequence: TGTGCCAGCAGCCGCAGGGAGACAGGGGGGAACACTGAAGCTTTCTTT.